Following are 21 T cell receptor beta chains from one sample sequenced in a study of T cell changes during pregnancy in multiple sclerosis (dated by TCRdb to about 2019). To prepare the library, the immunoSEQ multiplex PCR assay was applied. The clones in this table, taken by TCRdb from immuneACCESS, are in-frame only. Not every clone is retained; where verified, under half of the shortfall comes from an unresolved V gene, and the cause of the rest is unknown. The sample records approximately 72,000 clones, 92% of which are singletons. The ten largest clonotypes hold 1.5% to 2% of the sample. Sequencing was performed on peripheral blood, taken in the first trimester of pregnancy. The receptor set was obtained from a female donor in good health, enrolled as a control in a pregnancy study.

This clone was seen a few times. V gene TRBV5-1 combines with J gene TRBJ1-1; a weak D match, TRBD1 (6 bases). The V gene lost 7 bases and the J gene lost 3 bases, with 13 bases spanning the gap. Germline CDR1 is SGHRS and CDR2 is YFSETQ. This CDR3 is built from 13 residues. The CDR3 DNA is TGCGCCAGCCAATGGGACACTTACACTGAAGCTTTCTTT. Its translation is CASQWDTYTEAFF. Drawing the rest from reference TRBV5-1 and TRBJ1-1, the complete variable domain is KAGVTQTPRYLIKTRGQQVTLSCSPISGHRSVSWYQQTPGQGLQFLFEYFSETQRNKGNFPGRFSGRQFSNSRSEMNVSTLELGDSALYLCASQWDTYTEAFFGQGTRLTVV.

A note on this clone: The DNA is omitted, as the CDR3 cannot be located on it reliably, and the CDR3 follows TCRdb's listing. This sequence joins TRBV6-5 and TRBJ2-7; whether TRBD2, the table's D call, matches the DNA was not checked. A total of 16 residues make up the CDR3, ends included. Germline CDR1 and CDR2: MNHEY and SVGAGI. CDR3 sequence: CASSYFGAQRSYEQYF.

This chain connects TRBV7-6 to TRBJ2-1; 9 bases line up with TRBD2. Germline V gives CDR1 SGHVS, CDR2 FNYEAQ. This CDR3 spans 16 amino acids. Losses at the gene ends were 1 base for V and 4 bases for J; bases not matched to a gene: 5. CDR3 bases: TGTGCCAGCAGCTTAGATCGAGCGGGGGGTTACAATGAGCAGTTCTTC. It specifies CASSLDRAGGYNEQFF.

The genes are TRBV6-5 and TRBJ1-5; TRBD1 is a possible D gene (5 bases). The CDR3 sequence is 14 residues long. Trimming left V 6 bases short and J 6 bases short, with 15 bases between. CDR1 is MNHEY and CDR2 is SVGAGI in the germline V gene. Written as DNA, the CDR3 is TGTGCCAGCAGCGGGACTTACCTTACTCAGCCCCAGCATTTT. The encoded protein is CASSGTYLTQPQHF.

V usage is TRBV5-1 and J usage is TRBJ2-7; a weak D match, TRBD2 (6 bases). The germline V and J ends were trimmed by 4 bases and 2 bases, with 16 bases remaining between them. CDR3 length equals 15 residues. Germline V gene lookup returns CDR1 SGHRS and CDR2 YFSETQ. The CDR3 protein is CASSRERVATYEQYF. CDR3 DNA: TGCGCCAGCAGCCGCGAGCGGGTAGCGACCTACGAGCAGTACTTC. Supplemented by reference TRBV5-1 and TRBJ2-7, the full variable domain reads KAGVTQTPRYLIKTRGQQVTLSCSPISGHRSVSWYQQTPGQGLQFLFEYFSETQRNKGNFPGRFSGRQFSNSRSEMNVSTLELGDSALYLCASSRERVATYEQYFGPGTRLTVT.

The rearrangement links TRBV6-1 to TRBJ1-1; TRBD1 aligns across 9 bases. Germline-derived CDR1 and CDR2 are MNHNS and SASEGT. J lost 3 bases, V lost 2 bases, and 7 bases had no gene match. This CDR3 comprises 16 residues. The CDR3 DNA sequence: TGTGCCAGCAGTGAACCCTTCCGGGACAGGGACACTGAAGCTTTCTTT. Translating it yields CASSEPFRDRDTEAFF.

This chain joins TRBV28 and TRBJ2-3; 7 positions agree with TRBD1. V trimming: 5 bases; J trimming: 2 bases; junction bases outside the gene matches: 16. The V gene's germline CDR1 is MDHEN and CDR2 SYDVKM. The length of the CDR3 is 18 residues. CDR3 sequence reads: CASSNSPGTATYTDTQYF. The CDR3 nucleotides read TGTGCCAGCAGTAACTCGCCCGGGACAGCCACTTACACAGATACGCAGTATTTT.

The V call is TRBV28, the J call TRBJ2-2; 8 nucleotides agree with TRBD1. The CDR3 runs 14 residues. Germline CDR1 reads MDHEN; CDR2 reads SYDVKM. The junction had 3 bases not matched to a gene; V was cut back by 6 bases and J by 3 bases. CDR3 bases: TGTGCCAGCAGAGAGACAGGGGACACCGGGGAGCTGTTTTTT. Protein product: CASRETGDTGELFF. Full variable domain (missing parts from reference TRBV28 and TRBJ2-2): DVKVTQSSRYLVKRTGEKVFLECVQDMDHENMFWYRQDPGLGLRLIYFSYDVKMKEKGDIPEGYSVSREKKERFSLILESASTNQTSMYLCASRETGDTGELFFGEGSRLTVL.

The CDR3 here is CASIAGVSPTDTQYF. DNA for the CDR3: TGTGCCAGTATAGCGGGAGTGTCTCCGACAGATACGCAGTATTTT. This sequence joins TRBV7-9 and TRBJ2-3; 9 positions agree with TRBD2. J was trimmed by 3 bases and V by 9 bases; bases with no gene match: 10. This CDR3 comprises 15 residues. The germline CDR1 and CDR2 sequences are SEHNR and FQNEAQ (reference sequence). Combining the CDR3 with reference TRBV7-9 and TRBJ2-3 gives the whole variable domain DTGVSQNPRHKITKRGQNVTFRCDPISEHNRLYWYRQTLGQGPEFLTYFQNEAQLEKSRLLSDRFSAERPKGSFSTLEIQRTEQGDSAMYLCASIAGVSPTDTQYFGPGTRLTVL.

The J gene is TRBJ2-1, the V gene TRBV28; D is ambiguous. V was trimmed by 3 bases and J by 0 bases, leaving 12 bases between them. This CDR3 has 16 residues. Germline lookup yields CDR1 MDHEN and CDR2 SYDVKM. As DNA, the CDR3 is TGTGCCAGCAGTTTTCCCCTCAGTTTCTCCTACAATGAGCAGTTCTTC. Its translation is CASSFPLSFSYNEQFF.

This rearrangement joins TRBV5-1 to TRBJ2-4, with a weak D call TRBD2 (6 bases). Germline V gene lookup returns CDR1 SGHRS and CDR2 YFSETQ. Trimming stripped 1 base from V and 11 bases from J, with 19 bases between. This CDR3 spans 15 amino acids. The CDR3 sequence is CASSLTSRVESFQYF. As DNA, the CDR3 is TGCGCCAGCAGCTTGACTAGCAGGGTGGAGTCATTTCAGTACTTC.

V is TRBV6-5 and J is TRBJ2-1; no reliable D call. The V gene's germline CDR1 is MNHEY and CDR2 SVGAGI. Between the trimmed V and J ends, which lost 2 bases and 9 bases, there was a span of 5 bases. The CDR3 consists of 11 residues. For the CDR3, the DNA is TGTGCCAGCAGTTACAGCGCTGAGCAGTTCTTC. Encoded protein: CASSYSAEQFF.

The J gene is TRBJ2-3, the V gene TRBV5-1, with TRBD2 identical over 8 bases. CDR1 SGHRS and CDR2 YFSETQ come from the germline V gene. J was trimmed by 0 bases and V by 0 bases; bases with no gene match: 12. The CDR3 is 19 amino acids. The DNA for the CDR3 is TGCGCCAGCAGCTTGGGTCGGGGACTAGAGCCCCCTAGCACAGATACGCAGTATTTT. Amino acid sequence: CASSLGRGLEPPSTDTQYF.

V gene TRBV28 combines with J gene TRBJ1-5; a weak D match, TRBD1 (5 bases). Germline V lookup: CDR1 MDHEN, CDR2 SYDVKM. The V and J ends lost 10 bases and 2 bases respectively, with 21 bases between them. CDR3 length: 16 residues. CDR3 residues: CAIDGGWKVGNQPQHF. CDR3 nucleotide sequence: TGTGCCATCGACGGGGGTTGGAAGGTTGGCAATCAGCCCCAGCATTTT.

The CDR3 region has the DNA TGTGCCAGCAGCCAAGTTGGTAGCGGGACTTCCTACGAGCAGTACTTC. It specifies CASSQVGSGTSYEQYF. The V and J genes are TRBV4-2 and TRBJ2-7; 8 nucleotides line up with TRBD2. The germline V gene has CDR1 LGHNA and CDR2 YNFKEQ. The CDR3 runs to 16 residues. The ends lost 1 base at V and 1 base at J; junction bases unmatched: 6.

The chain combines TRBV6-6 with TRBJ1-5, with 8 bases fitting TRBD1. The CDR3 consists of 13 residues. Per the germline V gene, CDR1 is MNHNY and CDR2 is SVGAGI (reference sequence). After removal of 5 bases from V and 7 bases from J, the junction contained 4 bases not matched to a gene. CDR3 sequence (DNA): TGTGCCAGCAGTCCTCAGGGGGCACAGCCCCAGCATTTT. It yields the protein CASSPQGAQPQHF.

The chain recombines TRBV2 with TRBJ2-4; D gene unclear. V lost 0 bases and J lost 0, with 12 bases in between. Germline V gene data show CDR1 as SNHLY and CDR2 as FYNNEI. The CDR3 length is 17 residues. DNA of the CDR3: TGTGCCAGCAGTGAAGCGCTTCAATTACTAGCCAAAAACATTCAGTACTTC. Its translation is CASSEALQLLAKNIQYF.

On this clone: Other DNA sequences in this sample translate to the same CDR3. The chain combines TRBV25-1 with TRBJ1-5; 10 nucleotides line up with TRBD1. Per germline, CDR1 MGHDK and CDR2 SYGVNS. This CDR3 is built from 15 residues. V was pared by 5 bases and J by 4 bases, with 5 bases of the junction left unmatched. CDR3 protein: CASSPGTGENQPQHF. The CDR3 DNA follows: TGTGCCAGCAGTCCGGGGACAGGGGAGAATCAGCCCCAGCATTTT.

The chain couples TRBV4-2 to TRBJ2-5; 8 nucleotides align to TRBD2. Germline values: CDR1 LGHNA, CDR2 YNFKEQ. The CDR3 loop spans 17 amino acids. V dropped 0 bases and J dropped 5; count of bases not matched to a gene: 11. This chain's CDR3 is CASSQEWAGGPKETQYF. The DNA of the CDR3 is TGTGCCAGCAGCCAAGAATGGGCGGGAGGCCCCAAGGAGACCCAGTACTTC.

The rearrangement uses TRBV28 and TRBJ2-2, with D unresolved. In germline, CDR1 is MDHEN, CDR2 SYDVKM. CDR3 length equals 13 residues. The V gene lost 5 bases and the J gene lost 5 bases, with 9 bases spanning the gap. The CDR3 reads CASSVYKTGELFF. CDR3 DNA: TGTGCCAGCAGTGTATACAAGACCGGGGAGCTGTTTTTT.

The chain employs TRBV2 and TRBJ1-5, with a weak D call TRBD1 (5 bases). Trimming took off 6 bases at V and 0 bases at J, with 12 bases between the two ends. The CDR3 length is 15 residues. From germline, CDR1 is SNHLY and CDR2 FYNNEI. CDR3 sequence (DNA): TGTGCCAGCAGCAGAGACAGCTATAGCAATCAGCCCCAGCATTTT. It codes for CASSRDSYSNQPQHF.